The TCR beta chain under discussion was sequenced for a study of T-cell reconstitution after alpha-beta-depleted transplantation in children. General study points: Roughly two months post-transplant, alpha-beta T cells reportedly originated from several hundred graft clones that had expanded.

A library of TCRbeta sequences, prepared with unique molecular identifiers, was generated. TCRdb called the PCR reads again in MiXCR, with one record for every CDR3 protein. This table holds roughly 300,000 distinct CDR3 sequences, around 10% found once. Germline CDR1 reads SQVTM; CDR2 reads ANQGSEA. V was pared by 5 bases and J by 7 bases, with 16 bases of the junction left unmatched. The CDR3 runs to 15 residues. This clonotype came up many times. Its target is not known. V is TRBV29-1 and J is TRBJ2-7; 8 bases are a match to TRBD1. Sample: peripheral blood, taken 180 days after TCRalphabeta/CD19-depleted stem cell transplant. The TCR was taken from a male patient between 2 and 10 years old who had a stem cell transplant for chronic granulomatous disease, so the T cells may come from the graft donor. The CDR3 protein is CSVLSGGASGREQYF. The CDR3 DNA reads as TGCAGCGTTCTGTCAGGGGGCGCGTCAGGTCGGGAGCAGTACTTC.